This T cell receptor (beta chain) was captured in a study of T cells in Graves' hyperthyroidism and ophthalmopathy. The sample holds many counts of this clonotype. The V gene's germline CDR1 is LGHDT and CDR2 YNNKEL (reference sequence). V shed 3 bases and J shed 4 bases, with 10 bases lying between them. The CDR3 totals 14 residues. TCR beta CDR3 sequences were amplified from RNA transcripts. An initial round of RT-PCR targeting the TCR CDR3 relied on the HTBI primer set. In TCRdb, the multiplex PCR reads were re-called with MiXCR into one record per CDR3 protein. In the table there are roughly 150,000 distinct CDR3 sequences, around 8.9% of which are singletons.

The chain combines TRBV3-1 with TRBJ1-3; D gene unclear. The source is a woman between 18 and 29 years old with Graves' hyperthyroidism that later progressed to Graves' ophthalmopathy. Material: blood. The CDR3 DNA reads as TGTGCCAGCAGCCAGACGACACGCGGAAACACCATATATTTT. Amino acid sequence: CASSQTTRGNTIYF.